This T cell receptor beta chain was retrieved from a study of cytomegalovirus exposure and HLA in healthy donors. This clone has a handful of counts. This CDR3 contains 21 residues. The V and J ends lost 1 base and 2 bases respectively, with 26 bases between them. Germline CDR1 MRHNA, CDR2 SNTAGT. Primers for the PCR totalled 60 Vbeta and 13 Jbeta. The data were produced by immunoSEQ multiplex PCR, yet TCRdb's version contains in-frame clones alone and is incomplete. This sample has over 75,000 clones; less than 9.5% occur once, and the top ten carry 5.1%. This clonotype originated in a man in his fifties or sixties in good health and CMV-seropositive. The source material was PBMCs. The chain recombines TRBV6-4 with TRBJ2-2, with a weak D call TRBD2 (6 bases). The DNA of the CDR3 is TGTGCCAGCAGTGACTTGATGTGCCGGTGGGCCGGGACTCCTAACACCGGGGAGCTGTTTTTT. Translating it yields CASSDLMCRWAGTPNTGELFF.